The 17 T cell receptor beta chains given below trace back to one sample, sequenced in a study of blood T cell repertoires in COVID-19. TCRdb's table, derived via immunoSEQ multiplex PCR, lists solely in-frame clones and lacks some. Among over 200,000 clones listed, around 87% were seen once. The sequenced material came from peripheral blood. These receptors were collected from a woman aged 45-65 years with acute or convalescent COVID-19.

This clone was picked up a small number of times. As DNA, the CDR3 is TGCGCCAGCAGCCCCGGACAGCTCTTCGGTGGAAACACCATATATTTT. This gives the protein CASSPGQLFGGNTIYF. The rearrangement joins TRBV4-3 to TRBJ1-3; D possibly corresponds to TRBD1 (6 bases). The germline V gene has CDR1 LGHNA and CDR2 YSLEER. This CDR3 spans 16 amino acids. Trimming removed 4 bases at V and 3 bases at J, with 16 bases between.

This chain uses TRBV7-9 with TRBJ2-1; 9 positions match TRBD2. Per the germline V gene, CDR1 is SEHNR and CDR2 is FQNEAQ (reference sequence). The ends lost 5 bases at V and 7 bases at J; junction bases unmatched: 12. The CDR3 runs to 16 residues. The CDR3 DNA is TGTGCCAGCAGCCACCTTAGCGGGAGTATTGTAAATGAGCAGTTCTTC. Protein sequence: CASSHLSGSIVNEQFF.

The chain couples TRBV29-1 to TRBJ1-2; no reliable D call. The ends were cut back, 0 bases at V and 8 bases at J, with 10 bases in the middle. The CDR3 is made up of 12 amino acids. Germline V lookup: CDR1 SQVTM, CDR2 ANQGSEA. As DNA, the CDR3 is TGCAGCGTTGAAGATTGGCCGCGGGGCTACACCTTC. It encodes CSVEDWPRGYTF.

This CDR3 reads CASSSTGRSGNTIYF. CDR3 in DNA: TGTGCCAGCAGCTCGACAGGCCGCTCTGGAAACACCATATATTTT. The genes are TRBV5-6 and TRBJ1-3; a weak D match, TRBD1 (6 bases). Germline CDR1 is SGHDT and CDR2 is YYEEEE. The CDR3 totals 15 residues. Trimming stripped 3 bases from V and 0 bases from J, with 10 bases between.

The chain has TRBV10-3 and TRBJ1-1; 8 nucleotides match TRBD1. The CDR3 loop spans 12 amino acids. The germline V gene encodes CDR1 ENHRY and CDR2 SYGVKD. V lost 6 bases, J lost 5 bases, and 2 bases stayed unmatched. The CDR3 DNA is TGTGCCATCAGCGACAGGGGAACTGAAGCTTTCTTT. The encoded protein is CAISDRGTEAFF.

The chain is built from TRBV7-6 and TRBJ2-7, with 9 bases lining up with TRBD1. Germline CDR1 reads SGHVS; CDR2 reads FNYEAQ. The CDR3 is 15 residues long. With 4 bases clipped from V and 3 bases from J, the junction kept 7 bases outside the gene matches. In DNA form, the CDR3 reads TGTGCCAGCAGCTCCCCTGGGACAGGGAACTACGAGCAGTACTTC. Protein sequence: CASSSPGTGNYEQYF.

About this clone itself: Other DNA sequences in this sample translate to the same CDR3. V is TRBV19 and J is TRBJ1-2; 9 bases are a match to TRBD1. The germline V gene has CDR1 LNHDA and CDR2 SQIVND (reference sequence). J lost 4 bases, V lost 4 bases, and 4 bases had no gene match. The CDR3 runs to 14 residues. The CDR3 DNA reads as TGTGCCAGTAGTACAAGGACAGGGGTCTATGGCTACACCTTC. Amino acids: CASSTRTGVYGYTF. The whole variable domain, filled in from reference TRBV19 and TRBJ1-2, reads DGGITQSPKYLFRKEGQNVTLSCEQNLNHDAMYWYRQDPGQGLRLIYYSQIVNDFQKGDIAEGYSVSREKKESFPLTVTSAQKNPTAFYLCASSTRTGVYGYTFGSGTRLTVV.

To note about this clone: Mismatch with germline at one junction end may stem from a read error. This chain uses TRBV28 with TRBJ2-7; D is possibly TRBD2 (6 bases). This CDR3 has 12 amino acids. Looked up from germline, CDR1 is MDHEN and CDR2 is SYDVKM. The CDR3 DNA reads TGTGCCGTGGAGGGACGGACTTGGGAGCGGTACTTC. This encodes CAVEGRTWERYF.

V gene TRBV28 combines with J gene TRBJ2-4, with TRBD1 matching 9 bases. V shed 8 bases and J 9 bases; nucleotides not matched to a gene: 11. Germline CDR1 is MDHEN and CDR2 is SYDVKM. The CDR3 sequence is 14 residues long. The CDR3 DNA reads TGTGCCAGCGGTTACAGGGGGCTTGGTGTCATTCAGTACTTC. It specifies CASGYRGLGVIQYF. The variable domain in full, with the rest retrieved from reference TRBV28 and TRBJ2-4, is DVKVTQSSRYLVKRTGEKVFLECVQDMDHENMFWYRQDPGLGLRLIYFSYDVKMKEKGDIPEGYSVSREKKERFSLILESASTNQTSMYLCASGYRGLGVIQYFGAGTRLSVL.

The chain joins TRBV11-2 to TRBJ1-2; 7 positions match TRBD1. The CDR3 has 15 residues. V shed 0 bases, J shed 4 bases, and the junction held 5 bases outside the gene matches. CDR1 SGHAT and CDR2 FQNNGV come from the germline V gene. CDR3 region: CASSLEWDSLYGYTF. CDR3 in DNA: TGTGCCAGCAGCTTAGAATGGGACAGCCTCTATGGCTACACCTTC.

The J gene is TRBJ1-5, the V gene TRBV27; D uncertain. Trimming left V 5 bases short and J 8 bases short, with 10 bases between. The CDR3 length is 12 residues. Germline-derived CDR1 and CDR2 are MNHEY and SMNVEV (reference sequence). CDR3 loop: CASSLPGEPQHF. The CDR3, as DNA: TGTGCCAGCAGTCTACCGGGTGAGCCCCAGCATTTT.

The chain employs TRBV14 and TRBJ2-7, with 8 positions matching TRBD2. The CDR3 consists of 14 residues. Germline trimming cut 4 bases from V and 4 bases from J; bases unmatched to any gene: 6. Germline CDR1 SGHDN, CDR2 FVKESK. CDR3 sequence: CASSLLAGKYEQYF. As DNA, the CDR3 is TGTGCCAGCAGCCTTTTAGCGGGAAAATACGAGCAGTACTTC.

V is TRBV24-1 and J is TRBJ2-7, with TRBD1 as a possible D gene (5 bases). The V gene's germline CDR1 is KGHDR and CDR2 SFDVKD. This CDR3 is built from 14 residues. Between the trimmed V and J ends, which lost 5 bases and 4 bases, there was a span of 14 bases. The CDR3 loop reads CATSAQENLYEQYF. The CDR3 DNA reads TGTGCCACCAGTGCACAGGAGAACCTTTACGAGCAGTACTTC.

The chain carries TRBV7-9 and TRBJ1-1; D might be TRBD1 (6 bases). V was pared by 2 bases and J by 8 bases, with 12 bases between. This CDR3 region has 13 residues. CDR1 SEHNR and CDR2 FQNEAQ come from the germline V gene (reference sequence). The DNA for the CDR3 is TGTGCCAGCAGCTTAAAGGACAGTTCCGAAGCTTTCTTT. Protein sequence: CASSLKDSSEAFF.

The chain combines TRBV18 with TRBJ2-7; 12 bases agree with TRBD2. J gave up 5 bases and V 2 bases, and 7 bases lay outside the gene matches. Germline V gene data show CDR1 as KGHSH and CDR2 as LQKENI. CDR3 size: 16 residues. The chain's CDR3 is CASSPMTSGSFHEQYF. Here the CDR3 DNA reads TGTGCCAGCTCACCAATGACTAGCGGGAGTTTCCACGAGCAGTACTTC.

The genes are TRBV7-8 and TRBJ2-1; D perhaps matches TRBD2 (6 bases). V was clipped by 1 base and J by 9 bases, with 13 bases between them. This CDR3 contains 14 residues. CDR1 is SGHVS and CDR2 is FQNEAQ in the germline V gene. CDR3 region: CASSLGVSGSEQFF. CDR3 nucleotides: TGTGCCAGCAGCTTAGGGGTTTCCGGGAGTGAGCAGTTCTTC.

V usage is TRBV2 and J usage is TRBJ2-1; D gene ambiguous. CDR3 length equals 10 residues. V lost 7 bases and J 9 bases, leaving 7 bases between the germline ends. Germline CDR1 and CDR2: SNHLY and FYNNEI. CDR3 DNA sequence: TGTGCCAGCACCCCGAGTGAGCAGTTCTTC. It yields the protein CASTPSEQFF.